Below, 28 T cell receptor beta chains from the same sample are listed, as sequenced in a study of T cell repertoires in cytomegalovirus infection. TCRdb reprocessed the reads with MiXCR, giving one entry per CDR3 protein. In the table there are around 330,000 distinct CDR3 sequences, roughly a sixth of which are singletons. Sequences were obtained from PBMCs. The origin of the receptors is a human donor in good health (CMV status not recorded). Some clones in this sample may be carry-over from other donors' samples.

This clonotype was picked up many times. The rearrangement uses TRBV12-3 or TRBV12-4 and TRBJ1-6, with D tentatively TRBD1 (6 bases). The germline V and J ends were trimmed by 5 bases and 9 bases, with 17 bases remaining between them. This CDR3 has 15 residues. CDR3 loop: CASSLQGPSGSPLHF. The CDR3 DNA is TGTGCCAGCAGTCTACAGGGTCCCTCGGGTTCACCCCTCCACTTT.

This clonotype has a handful of counts. The V call is TRBV10-3, the J call TRBJ1-1; D is unclear. V lost 6 bases to trimming and J lost 1 base, with 15 bases between them. Germline loops: CDR1 ENHRY, CDR2 SYGVKD. This CDR3 is built from 15 residues. CDR3 bases: TGTGCCATCAGGGCGACGGGTCAGAAGAACACTGAAGCTTTCTTT. As protein: CAIRATGQKNTEAFF.

This clonotype came up a few times. The chain couples TRBV29-1 to TRBJ2-5; D call uncertain. This CDR3 is built from 14 residues. Germline values: CDR1 SQVTM, CDR2 ANQGSEA. The germline V and J ends were trimmed by 7 bases and 4 bases, with 19 bases remaining between them. This chain's CDR3 is CSGDLGSTGETQYF. In DNA form, the CDR3 reads TGCAGCGGGGATCTGGGAAGTACGGGAGAGACCCAGTACTTC.

In its sample, this clonotype was seen a few times. The V gene is TRBV7-9, the J gene TRBJ1-4, with D perhaps TRBD1 (5 bases). Trimming removed 4 bases at V and 6 bases at J, with 15 bases between. Germline CDR1 SEHNR, CDR2 FQNEAQ (reference sequence). This CDR3 is built from 15 residues. The CDR3 DNA sequence: TGTGCCAGCAGCTACGGATGGGGGGGGGATGAAAAACTGTTTTTT. Translating gives CASSYGWGGDEKLFF. Full variable domain (rest looked up from reference TRBV7-9 and TRBJ1-4): DTGVSQNPRHKITKRGQNVTFRCDPISEHNRLYWYRQTLGQGPEFLTYFQNEAQLEKSRLLSDRFSAERPKGSFSTLEIQRTEQGDSAMYLCASSYGWGGDEKLFFGSGTQLSVL.

This clonotype was seen more than once but under ten times. V usage is TRBV25-1 and J usage is TRBJ2-3, with TRBD1 matching over 7 bases. This CDR3 comprises 14 residues. Germline V gene lookup returns CDR1 MGHDK and CDR2 SYGVNS. V lost 3 bases and J lost 4; bases outside the gene matches: 4. The CDR3 sequence is CASSDDRAADTQYF. DNA of the CDR3: TGTGCCAGCAGTGACGACAGGGCCGCAGATACGCAGTATTTT.

This clonotype was detected ten times or more. The rearrangement joins TRBV7-2 to TRBJ1-3; no clear D gene. CDR3 size: 14 residues. CDR1 is SGHTA, CDR2 FQGNSA, per germline. Trimming left V 2 bases short and J 3 bases short, with 8 bases between. CDR3 sequence (DNA): TGTGCCAGCAGCTTATCGGTTATTGGAAACACCATATATTTT. Its protein is CASSLSVIGNTIYF.

The chain links TRBV6-1 to TRBJ2-7; 8 positions match TRBD2. Per the germline V gene, CDR1 is MNHNS and CDR2 is SASEGT. Germline trimming cut 3 bases from V and 7 bases from J; bases unmatched to any gene: 11. The length of the CDR3 is 15 residues. The CDR3 loop reads CASSDQAGVSGEQYF. Written as DNA, the CDR3 is TGTGCCAGCAGTGACCAAGCGGGGGTATCTGGGGAGCAGTACTTC.

In its sample, this clonotype was seen once. V usage is TRBV11-2 and J usage is TRBJ2-3; TRBD2 matches 7 bases. The CDR3 sequence is 17 residues long. The germline V gene has CDR1 SGHAT and CDR2 FQNNGV. The junction had 9 bases not matched to a gene; V was cut back by 2 bases and J by 1 base. The CDR3 DNA is TGTGCCAGCAGCTTAATAGCGGGTGTCGGGGGCACAGATACGCAGTATTTT. Its translation is CASSLIAGVGGTDTQYF.

This clonotype was seen many times. The chain uses TRBV28 and TRBJ1-4, with 9 bases lining up with TRBD1. The CDR3 extends over 14 amino acids. The ends lost 5 bases at V and 6 bases at J; junction bases unmatched: 4. The germline CDR1 and CDR2 sequences are MDHEN and SYDVKM. The CDR3 coding sequence is TGTGCCAGCAGTCCCGGGACAGGGTATGAAAAACTGTTTTTT. Translation gives CASSPGTGYEKLFF.

V and J are TRBV7-8 and TRBJ1-2; tentatively, D is TRBD1 (6 bases). V shed 5 bases and J shed 7 bases, with 17 bases lying between them. This CDR3 region has 14 residues. Germline values: CDR1 SGHVS, CDR2 FQNEAQ. CDR3 region: CASSIGAGAGGYTF. In nucleotides, the CDR3 is TGTGCCAGCAGCATAGGGGCGGGGGCAGGTGGCTACACCTTC.

This clonotype occurred a few times. The chain has TRBV19 and TRBJ2-2, with D unresolved. Germline loops: CDR1 LNHDA, CDR2 SQIVND (reference sequence). The CDR3 has 13 residues. V was clipped by 6 bases and J by 4 bases, with 9 bases between them. The CDR3 here is CASSESFTGELFF. For the CDR3, the DNA is TGTGCCAGTAGCGAATCGTTCACCGGGGAGCTGTTTTTT. The full variable domain, with the rest looked up from reference TRBV19 and TRBJ2-2, is DGGITQSPKYLFRKEGQNVTLSCEQNLNHDAMYWYRQDPGQGLRLIYYSQIVNDFQKGDIAEGYSVSREKKESFPLTVTSAQKNPTAFYLCASSESFTGELFFGEGSRLTVL.

In its sample, this clonotype was seen many times. The chain employs TRBV7-2 and TRBJ2-7; no reliable D call. This CDR3 has 15 amino acids. V lost 5 bases, J lost 2 bases, and 16 bases lay in between. CDR1 and CDR2 (germline): SGHTA, FQGNSA. The CDR3 DNA is TGTGCCAGCAGCCTGACTGGGAATGGTGCCTACGAGCAGTACTTC. Protein sequence: CASSLTGNGAYEQYF.

This clonotype was detected ten times or more. The V call is TRBV7-2, the J call TRBJ1-6; no firm D call. Germline assignment: CDR1 SGHTA and CDR2 FQGNSA. V gave up 6 bases and J gave up 14 bases, with 14 bases separating them. There are 12 residues in the CDR3. In DNA form, the CDR3 reads TGTGCCAGCAGAAAGGAGAGGGAGGCCCTCCACTTT. It specifies CASRKEREALHF.

This clonotype was seen at least ten times. The V call is TRBV3-1, the J call TRBJ2-5, with D uncertain. The CDR3 runs 12 residues. Germline-derived CDR1 and CDR2 are LGHDT and YNNKEL (reference sequence). V gave up 1 base and J gave up 4 bases, with 4 bases separating them. CDR3 region: CASSQVAETQYF. CDR3 bases: TGTGCCAGCAGCCAAGTGGCAGAGACCCAGTACTTC.

Remarks on this clonotype: A much larger clone lies one base from this, so it may be a read error. J is TRBJ2-2 and V is TRBV7-9; a possible D gene is TRBD2 (5 bases). Trimming pared 5 bases from V and 5 bases from J, leaving 18 bases between. The germline gives CDR1 SEHNR, CDR2 FQNEAQ (reference sequence). CDR3 length equals 16 residues. CDR3 DNA sequence: TGTGCCAGCAGCGCTTCGGGGATCACGGGAACCGGGGAGCTGTTTTTT. Protein sequence: CASSASGITGTGELFF.

The CDR3 loop is CASSLPGGFYEQYF. CDR3 sequence (DNA): TGTGCCAGCAGTTTACCAGGGGGCTTTTACGAGCAGTACTTC. The V call is TRBV12-3 or TRBV12-4, the J call TRBJ2-7; 8 bases map to TRBD1. V was pared by 2 bases and J by 4 bases, with 4 bases of the junction left unmatched. The CDR3 is 14 residues long.

This clonotype occurred many times. V gene TRBV28 combines with J gene TRBJ1-5; 7 bases line up with TRBD1. J gave up 3 bases and V 8 bases, and 10 bases lay outside the gene matches. CDR3 length: 15 residues. CDR1 MDHEN and CDR2 SYDVKM come from the germline V gene. CDR3 sequence: CASQAMKGANQPQHF. DNA for the CDR3: TGTGCCAGCCAAGCAATGAAGGGGGCCAATCAGCCCCAGCATTTT.

V is TRBV11-2 and J is TRBJ2-5; D gene uncertain. CDR3 length: 15 amino acids. Trimming took off 1 base at V and 5 bases at J, with 14 bases between the two ends. Germline lookup yields CDR1 SGHAT and CDR2 FQNNGV. The CDR3 DNA reads TGTGCCAGCAGCTTAGCCAGAGGACCCCGGGAGACCCAGTACTTC. Encoded protein: CASSLARGPRETQYF.

The V gene is TRBV20-1, the J gene TRBJ2-1; tentative D call: TRBD2 (5 bases). V lost 3 bases and J 5 bases, leaving 11 bases between the germline ends. Germline lookup yields CDR1 DFQATT and CDR2 SNEGSKA (reference sequence). The CDR3 is 13 amino acids. The CDR3: CSASWRWDNEQFF. CDR3 DNA: TGCAGTGCTAGTTGGAGGTGGGACAATGAGCAGTTCTTC.

The chain couples TRBV3-1 to TRBJ1-1, with a possible D match to TRBD1 (6 bases). CDR1 LGHDT and CDR2 YNNKEL come from the germline V gene (reference sequence). V was cut by 0 bases and J by 10 bases, with 12 bases left in between. The CDR3 length is 13 residues. CDR3 in DNA: TGTGCCAGCAGCCAAGAGGGGGCTGGAGTAGCTTTCTTT. Protein: CASSQEGAGVAFF.

The chain employs TRBV19 and TRBJ2-2; D is possibly TRBD1 (5 bases). CDR1 LNHDA and CDR2 SQIVND come from the germline V gene (reference sequence). The length of the CDR3 is 15 residues. V dropped 1 base and J dropped 5 bases, with 11 bases sitting between them. DNA of the CDR3: TGTGCCAGTAGTATAGCGCCAGGGCGGACCGGGGAGCTGTTTTTT. This codes for CASSIAPGRTGELFF.

The table lists this clonotype with a few counts. This rearrangement joins TRBV6-1 to TRBJ2-3; tentative D call: TRBD1 (7 bases). Germline loops: CDR1 MNHNS, CDR2 SASEGT. The germline V and J ends were trimmed by 5 bases and 4 bases, with 19 bases remaining between them. The CDR3 sequence is 16 residues long. The CDR3 sequence is CASSPSAGGLSDTQYF. The CDR3 region has the DNA TGTGCCAGCAGTCCGTCCGCAGGGGGGTTGTCAGATACGCAGTATTTT.

This clonotype was observed a few times. The CDR3 sequence: CASSHVANIQYF. The CDR3 DNA reads as TGTGCCAGCAGCCATGTCGCTAACATTCAGTACTTC. This chain uses TRBV3-1 with TRBJ2-4; D gene ambiguous. Per the germline V gene, CDR1 is LGHDT and CDR2 is YNNKEL (reference sequence). The CDR3 is 12 residues long. Trimming left V 3 bases short and J 7 bases short, with 7 bases between. Filled out from reference TRBV3-1 and TRBJ2-4, the complete variable domain reads DTAVSQTPKYLVTQMGNDKSIKCEQNLGHDTMYWYKQDSKKFLKIMFSYNNKELIINETVPNRFSPKSPDKAHLNLHINSLELGDSAVYFCASSHVANIQYFGAGTRLSVL.

This clonotype was counted at least ten times. This chain connects TRBV28 to TRBJ2-3, with D possibly TRBD2 on 5 matching bases. CDR1 is MDHEN and CDR2 is SYDVKM in the germline V gene. V was clipped by 8 bases and J by 2 bases, with 29 bases between them. The CDR3 loop spans 19 amino acids. The CDR3 loop is CASAMGSKTGSYDTDTQYF. In DNA, the CDR3 is TGTGCCAGCGCTATGGGGTCCAAGACGGGGTCCTATGACACAGATACGCAGTATTTT.

This clonotype was seen repeatedly, ten times or more. The V call is TRBV10-3, the J call TRBJ1-2; D is unclear. Germline V gives CDR1 ENHRY, CDR2 SYGVKD. The V and J ends lost 1 base and 6 bases respectively, with 15 bases between them. CDR3 length: 15 residues. DNA for the CDR3: TGTGCCATCAGTGAGTACAAAGGACGGTTGGATGGCTACACCTTC. Protein: CAISEYKGRLDGYTF.

This clonotype appeared many times. The chain is built from TRBV5-5 and TRBJ1-2, with D possibly being TRBD1 (5 bases). The CDR3 covers 15 residues. CDR1 SGHKS and CDR2 YYEKEE come from the germline V gene (reference sequence). The V gene lost 7 bases and the J gene lost 1 base, with 17 bases spanning the gap. CDR3 protein: CASSPAQGSNYGYTF. For the CDR3, the DNA is TGTGCCAGCTCCCCCGCGCAGGGAAGTAACTATGGCTACACCTTC.

In this sample, this clonotype turned up once. The rearrangement links TRBV2 to TRBJ2-7; 11 bases fit TRBD2. CDR3 length equals 18 residues. V dropped 1 base and J dropped 3; count of bases not matched to a gene: 11. CDR1 is SNHLY and CDR2 is FYNNEI in the germline V gene. The CDR3 nucleotides read TGTGCCAGCAGTGAAGGCAATAGCGGGGGGGCCTCATTCTACGAGCAGTACTTC. This codes for CASSEGNSGGASFYEQYF. The variable domain in full, with the rest retrieved from reference TRBV2 and TRBJ2-7, is EPEVTQTPSHQVTQMGQEVILRCVPISNHLYFYWYRQILGQKVEFLVSFYNNEISEKSEIFDDQFSVERPDGSNFTLKIRSTKLEDSAMYFCASSEGNSGGASFYEQYFGPGTRLTVT.

The chain has TRBV27 and TRBJ2-7; 8 positions agree with TRBD1. Germline trimming cut 3 bases from V and 3 bases from J; bases unmatched to any gene: 4. CDR1 is MNHEY, CDR2 SMNVEV, per germline (reference sequence). The CDR3 loop spans 14 amino acids. The DNA for the CDR3 is TGTGCCAGCAGTTTTCAGGGGGCTAACTACGAGCAGTACTTC. Encoded protein: CASSFQGANYEQYF.